The TCR beta chain described here comes from a study of OX40 agonist ivuxolimab in advanced cancers. Study-level information: Patient treatment consisted of intravenous ivuxolimab administration every 2 weeks at 0.01 to 10 mg/kg. Dose-escalation patients had hepatocellular carcinoma, melanoma, renal cell or head and neck cancer.

This CDR3 is 14 amino acids long. With 2 bases removed from V and 6 bases from J, the gap between germline ends came to 11 bases. The V gene's germline CDR1 is MDHEN and CDR2 SYDVKM. Sequenced by immunoSEQ multiplex PCR; TCRdb stores in-frame clones only, minus some. The table includes under 50,000 clones, roughly 80% detected once. This clonotype was obtained from an adult with an advanced solid tumor such as melanoma, head and neck, liver or kidney cancer. Sequenced here: CD4+ or CD8+ T cells sorted from blood, sampled in a trial of the OX40 agonist ivuxolimab. The chain has TRBV28 and TRBJ1-5; TRBD1 might be the D (6 bases). This chain's CDR3 is CASSLNREGQPQHF. CDR3 DNA sequence: TGTGCCAGCAGTTTAAACAGGGAGGGTCAGCCCCAGCATTTT.